This entry is about one TCR beta chain. This specimen belongs to a study of PD-1 blockade in classical Hodgkin lymphoma. Measured with immunoSEQ multiplex PCR; TCRdb has only the in-frame clones, and not every one. Of roughly 28,000 clones listed, 82% were seen once; the top ten hold around 20%. V lost 0 bases and J lost 6, with 13 bases in between. CDR3 length: 14 residues. Germline assignment: CDR1 SGHNT and CDR2 YYREEE (reference sequence). The time point was: cycle 4 day 1 (C4D1), after more than 5 weeks of nivolumab. Every one of the patients relapsed after autologous stem cell transplantation (brentuximab vedotin exposure was variable).

V and J are TRBV5-4 and TRBJ2-7; D may be TRBD2 (7 bases). The source is a human donor with classical Hodgkin lymphoma. The source material was peripheral blood mononuclear cells (PBMCs), sampled before the fourth cycle of nivolumab. The CDR3 bases are TGTGCCAGCAGCTTGGCCATGGCGGGGGCCGAGCAGTACTTC. It codes for CASSLAMAGAEQYF.